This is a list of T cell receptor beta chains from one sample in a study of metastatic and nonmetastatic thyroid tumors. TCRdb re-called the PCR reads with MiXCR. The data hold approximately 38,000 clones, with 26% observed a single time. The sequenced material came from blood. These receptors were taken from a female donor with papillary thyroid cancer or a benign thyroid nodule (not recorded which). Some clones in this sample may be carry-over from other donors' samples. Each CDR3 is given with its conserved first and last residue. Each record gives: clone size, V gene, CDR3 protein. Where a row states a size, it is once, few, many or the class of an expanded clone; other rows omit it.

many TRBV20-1 CSARGRPSGGFSYNEQFF
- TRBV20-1 CSAKDRPDNSPLHF
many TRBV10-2 CASSGADQPQHF
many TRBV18 CASCRQGARTEAFF
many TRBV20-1 CSARRSNNQPQHF
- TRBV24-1 CATSDPRHGYQETQYF
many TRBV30 CAWSYPGAGTYEQYF
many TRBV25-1 CASSESDRPNYGYTF
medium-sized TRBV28 CASSSFGQPQHF
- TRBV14 CASSQDKFGLMGYTF
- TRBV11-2 CASINALAGGDTQYF
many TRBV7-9 CASSTAGAMYNEQFF
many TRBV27 CASKPLGQETQYF
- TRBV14 CASSQDLAGEQFF
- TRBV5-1 CASRAGLNTEAFF
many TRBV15 CATSRETGVKEPQHF
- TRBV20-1 CSARDGQVFSYEQYF
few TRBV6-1 CASTGFPDEQYF
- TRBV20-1 CSARERTPRSYGYTF
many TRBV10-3 CAISEMAGAGANVLTF
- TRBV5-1 CASSQDRPAYNEQFF
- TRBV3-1 CASSRRGFGDTQYF
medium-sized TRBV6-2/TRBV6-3 CASTPLGINGYTF
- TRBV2 CASSESYEGQPQHF
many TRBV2 CASRPMTSAAYNEQFF
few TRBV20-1 CSRGDTQYF
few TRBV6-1 CASRQTPRLAGGPRTQYF
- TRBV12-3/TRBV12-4 CASSLAETQYF
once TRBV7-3 CASSLTAGGSNEQFF
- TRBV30 CAWSVGSVDTQYF
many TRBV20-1 CSARLGGLEQYF
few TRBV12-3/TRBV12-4 CASSLAGQGGNEQFF
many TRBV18 CASSLTGPGLDSYEQYF
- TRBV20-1 CSARAPVGTSGTNTGELFF
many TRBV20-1 CSARQGQGNYNEQFF
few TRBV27 CASTPTFASGANVLTF
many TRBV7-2 CASSSGWGAGELFF
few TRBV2 CASSDRTAAYGYTF
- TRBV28 CASSILTRLGKAFF
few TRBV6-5 CASSLGTTGDVNEQYF
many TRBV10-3 CATRSSTDTQYF
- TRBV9 CASSVGGTGNTGELFF
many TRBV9 CASSAGTEDSTDTQYF
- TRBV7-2 CASSRRYGYTF
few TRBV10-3 CAISVRDQNTEALF
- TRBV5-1 CASSLGPELYNEQFF
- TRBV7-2 CASSYKAKQENGYTF